Below, 14 T cell receptor beta chains from the same sample are listed, as sequenced in a study of cytomegalovirus exposure and HLA in healthy donors. PCR primers comprised 60 Vbeta and 13 Jbeta primers. Assay: immunoSEQ multiplex PCR; the TCRdb copy retains only in-frame clones and omits some. The sample includes approximately 45,000 clones, about two thirds of them seen just once. The sequenced sample consisted of PBMCs. The receptors were gathered from a young woman in good health and CMV-seronegative.

This chain links TRBV4-1 with TRBJ1-2, with a possible D match to TRBD1 (6 bases). The CDR3 is made up of 16 amino acids. V gave up 3 bases and J gave up 2 bases, with 16 bases separating them. Germline V gene sequence: CDR1 MGHRA, CDR2 YSYEKL. The CDR3 is CASSQTETGQNYGYTF. The CDR3 bases are TGCGCCAGCAGCCAGACGGAGACAGGACAAAACTATGGCTACACCTTC.

This chain uses TRBV7-2 with TRBJ1-4; tentatively, D is TRBD1 (6 bases). Germline V lookup: CDR1 SGHTA, CDR2 FQGNSA. The CDR3 runs 14 residues. Trimming took off 2 bases at V and 10 bases at J, with 14 bases between the two ends. CDR3 DNA: TGTGCCAGCAGCTTAATCGGGGGGCTTATAAAACTGTTTTTT. This sequence encodes CASSLIGGLIKLFF.

This clone appeared a few times. The J gene is TRBJ2-3, the V gene TRBV4-2, with 10 nucleotides matching TRBD2. V lost 0 bases, J lost 1 base, and 1 base stayed unmatched. Looked up from germline, CDR1 is LGHNA and CDR2 is YNFKEQ. CDR3 length: 16 residues. CDR3 protein: CASSQDLAGGTDTQYF. Here the CDR3 DNA reads TGTGCCAGCAGCCAAGATCTAGCGGGGGGCACAGATACGCAGTATTTT.

The rearrangement links TRBV6-1 to TRBJ2-7; 9 nucleotides agree with TRBD2. CDR3 length equals 13 residues. Germline V gives CDR1 MNHNS, CDR2 SASEGT. The J segment lost 0 bases and the V segment lost 7 bases, leaving 1 base of the junction unmatched. The CDR3 nucleotides read TGTGCCAGCAAACTAGCGGGCTCCTACGAGCAGTACTTC. As protein: CASKLAGSYEQYF.

The gene calls are TRBV5-1 and TRBJ2-7; TRBD1 matches 9 bases. The CDR3 contains 13 residues. The V gene end was trimmed by 2 bases and the J gene end by 4 bases; junction bases not matched to a gene: 1. CDR1 and CDR2 (germline): SGHRS, YFSETQ. The DNA for the CDR3 is TGCGCCAGCAGCTTTGGGACAGGGTACGAGCAGTACTTC. Protein product: CASSFGTGYEQYF.

This chain connects TRBV29-1 to TRBJ2-1, with 7 positions matching TRBD1. V shed 5 bases and J 11 bases; nucleotides not matched to a gene: 15. The CDR3 sequence is 14 residues long. Germline V CDR1 and CDR2: SQVTM, ANQGSEA. The DNA of the CDR3 is TGCAGCGTTAGATTAGGGACAGCCGAAGTAAAGCAGTTCTTC. Encoded protein: CSVRLGTAEVKQFF.

Only a few counts were recorded for this clone. The chain has TRBV5-1 and TRBJ1-4; the D is unclear. There are 13 residues in the CDR3. V lost 2 bases to trimming and J lost 5 bases, with 7 bases between them. From germline, CDR1 is SGHRS and CDR2 YFSETQ. The chain's CDR3 is CASSFGLNEKLFF. In nucleotides, the CDR3 is TGCGCCAGCAGCTTCGGTTTAAATGAAAAACTGTTTTTT.

This clone was observed a single time. The chain uses TRBV6-6 and TRBJ2-1; TRBD2 might be the D (5 bases). Per the germline V gene, CDR1 is MNHNY and CDR2 is SVGAGI (reference sequence). The CDR3 contains 12 residues. Trimming pared 7 bases from V and 3 bases from J, leaving 7 bases between. CDR3 DNA sequence: TGTGCCAGCACCGAGGGCTACAATGAGCAGTTCTTC. This codes for CASTEGYNEQFF.

This clone appeared a few times. This rearrangement joins TRBV28 to TRBJ1-2, with TRBD1 identical over 7 bases. Germline V gene data show CDR1 as MDHEN and CDR2 as SYDVKM. The CDR3 has 15 amino acids. Losses at the gene ends were 5 bases for V and 4 bases for J; bases not matched to a gene: 10. This CDR3 reads CASSDTGQPIYGYTF. The CDR3 nucleotides are TGTGCCAGCAGTGATACGGGACAGCCTATCTATGGCTACACCTTC.

This chain connects TRBV9 to TRBJ1-1; D gene uncertain. The CDR3 has 12 amino acids. V was trimmed by 7 bases and J by 4 bases, leaving 11 bases between them. From germline, CDR1 is SGDLS and CDR2 YYNGEE. CDR3 coding DNA: TGTGCCAGCGGACGGGGTGGCACTGAAGCTTTCTTT. It specifies CASGRGGTEAFF. Variable domain in full (rest from reference TRBV9 and TRBJ1-1): DSGVTQTPKHLITATGQRVTLRCSPRSGDLSVYWYQQSLDQGLQFLIQYYNGEERAKGNILERFSAQQFPDLHSELNLSSLELGDSALYFCASGRGGTEAFFGQGTRLTVV.

This rearrangement joins TRBV29-1 to TRBJ2-7; 9 bases fit TRBD1. Germline V gene lookup returns CDR1 SQVTM and CDR2 ANQGSEA. J was trimmed by 2 bases and V by 1 base; bases with no gene match: 0. CDR3 length: 13 amino acids. CDR3 region: CSVEGQGAYEQYF. DNA for the CDR3: TGCAGCGTTGAAGGACAGGGGGCCTACGAGCAGTACTTC.

The V and J genes are TRBV19 and TRBJ1-1; 8 bases fit TRBD1. The CDR3 extends over 14 amino acids. Germline lookup yields CDR1 LNHDA and CDR2 SQIVND (reference sequence). J was trimmed by 4 bases and V by 5 bases; bases with no gene match: 6. The CDR3 sequence is CASSFTGGFTEAFF. CDR3 nucleotides: TGTGCCAGTAGTTTTACAGGGGGATTCACTGAAGCTTTCTTT.

The rearrangement uses TRBV4-1 and TRBJ2-7; 11 bases agree with TRBD2. The CDR3 has 18 residues. CDR1 and CDR2 from the germline V gene are MGHRA and YSYEKL. The junction had 13 bases not matched to a gene; V was cut back by 0 bases and J by 6 bases. CDR3 coding DNA: TGCGCCAGCAGCCAAGAGTTGTCGCTAGCGGGAGGCCGTGGCGAGCAGTACTTC. The encoded protein is CASSQELSLAGGRGEQYF.

The rearrangement links TRBV6-1 to TRBJ1-5; TRBD1 matches at 7 bases. The CDR3 is made up of 13 amino acids. From germline, CDR1 is MNHNS and CDR2 SASEGT. The J segment lost 7 bases and the V segment lost 4 bases, leaving 4 bases of the junction unmatched. The CDR3 protein is CASSGTGEQPQHF. The DNA for the CDR3 is TGTGCCAGCAGTGGAACAGGGGAACAGCCCCAGCATTTT.